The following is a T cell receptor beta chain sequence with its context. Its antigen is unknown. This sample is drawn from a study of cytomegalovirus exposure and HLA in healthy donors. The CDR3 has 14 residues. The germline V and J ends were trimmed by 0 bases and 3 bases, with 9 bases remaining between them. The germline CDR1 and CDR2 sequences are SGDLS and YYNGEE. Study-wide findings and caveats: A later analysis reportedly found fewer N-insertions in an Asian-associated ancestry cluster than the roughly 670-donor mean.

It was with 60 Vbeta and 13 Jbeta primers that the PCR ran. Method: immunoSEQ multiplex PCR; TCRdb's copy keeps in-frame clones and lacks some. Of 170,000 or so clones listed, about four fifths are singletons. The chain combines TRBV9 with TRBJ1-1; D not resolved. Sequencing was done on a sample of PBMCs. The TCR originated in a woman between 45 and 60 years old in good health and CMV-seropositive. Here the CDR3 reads CASSVARRDTEAFF. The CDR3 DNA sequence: TGTGCCAGCAGCGTAGCCCGGAGAGACACTGAAGCTTTCTTT.